Shown below are 7 T cell receptor beta chains from a single sample sequenced in a study of cytomegalovirus exposure and HLA in healthy donors. A multiplex PCR was run with 60 Vbeta primers and 13 Jbeta primers. Libraries were prepared by immunoSEQ multiplex PCR; TCRdb keeps only in-frame clonotypes and omits some of them. The sample consists of around 150,000 clones, 86% of them appearing once. The sequencing sample was made of PBMCs. Source of these receptors: a woman in her late teens or twenties in good health and CMV-seronegative.

The chain recombines TRBV6-5 with TRBJ1-5; perhaps TRBD1 as D (6 bases). V shed 4 bases and J shed 3 bases, with 13 bases lying between them. The CDR3 runs to 15 residues. Germline CDR1 MNHEY, CDR2 SVGAGI. As DNA, the CDR3 is TGTGCCAGCAGTTCCCAGGGGCGTCCCAATCAGCCCCAGCATTTT. This encodes CASSSQGRPNQPQHF.

This chain connects TRBV2 to TRBJ2-7, with 7 bases that match TRBD1. The junction had 3 bases not matched to a gene; V was cut back by 5 bases and J by 2 bases. The CDR3 has 13 amino acids. Germline lookup yields CDR1 SNHLY and CDR2 FYNNEI. The CDR3 DNA reads as TGTGCCAGCAGTAGGGACAGTACCTACGAGCAGTACTTC. Translating gives CASSRDSTYEQYF.

The V call is TRBV6-4, the J call TRBJ2-1; 11 positions match TRBD2. V lost 5 bases and J lost 7; bases outside the gene matches: 4. Per the germline V gene, CDR1 is MRHNA and CDR2 is SNTAGT. The CDR3 spans 14 residues. Here the CDR3 reads CASSPGTSGNEQFF. Written as DNA, the CDR3 is TGTGCCAGCAGTCCCGGGACTAGCGGTAATGAGCAGTTCTTC.

The chain carries TRBV7-9 and TRBJ1-1, with a possible D match to TRBD1 (5 bases). CDR1 and CDR2 from the germline V gene are SEHNR and FQNEAQ (reference sequence). The CDR3 extends over 12 amino acids. Trimming removed 5 bases at V and 1 base at J, with 5 bases between. CDR3: CASSQGNTEAFF. The CDR3 DNA reads TGTGCCAGCAGCCAGGGGAACACTGAAGCTTTCTTT.

This chain links TRBV21-1 with TRBJ1-2. TRBV21-1 counts as a pseudogene. The CDR3 totals 16 residues. As DNA, the CDR3 is TGTGCCAGCATTGTCTTACCCGGGGGGCTCTTCTATGGCTACACCTTC. Protein: CASIVLPGGLFYGYTF.

The chain links TRBV7-9 to TRBJ2-7; TRBD2 aligns across 9 bases. The CDR3 extends over 15 amino acids. With V trimmed by 5 bases and J by 2 bases, 7 bases remained unmatched. The V gene's germline CDR1 is SEHNR and CDR2 FQNEAQ (reference sequence). The CDR3 spells CASSPGLAITYEQYF. The CDR3 DNA reads TGTGCCAGCAGCCCAGGACTAGCGATTACCTACGAGCAGTACTTC.

The chain uses TRBV30 and TRBJ2-5, with D perhaps TRBD2 (5 bases). This CDR3 is built from 13 residues. V lost 3 bases and J 2 bases, leaving 10 bases between the germline ends. The germline V gene encodes CDR1 GTSNPN and CDR2 SVGIG (reference sequence). CDR3 loop: CAWRQRIQETQYF. CDR3 coding DNA: TGTGCCTGGAGACAGCGGATTCAAGAGACCCAGTACTTC.